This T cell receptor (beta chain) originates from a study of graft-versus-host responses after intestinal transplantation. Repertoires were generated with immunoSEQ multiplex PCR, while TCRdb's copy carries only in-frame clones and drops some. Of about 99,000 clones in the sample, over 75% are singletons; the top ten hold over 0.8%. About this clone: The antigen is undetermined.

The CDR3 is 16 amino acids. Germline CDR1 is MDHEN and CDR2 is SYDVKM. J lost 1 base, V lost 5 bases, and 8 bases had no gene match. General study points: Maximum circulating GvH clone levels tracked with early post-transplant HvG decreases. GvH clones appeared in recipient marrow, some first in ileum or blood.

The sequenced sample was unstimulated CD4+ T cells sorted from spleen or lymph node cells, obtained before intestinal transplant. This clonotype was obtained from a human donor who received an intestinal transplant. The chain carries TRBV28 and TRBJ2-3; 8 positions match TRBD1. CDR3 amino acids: CASSLGGTGRTDTQYF. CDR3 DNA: TGTGCCAGCAGTCTAGGAGGGACAGGACGCACAGATACGCAGTATTTT.